The present T cell receptor (beta chain) was sequenced within a study of tissue T cells after allogeneic stem cell transplantation. In the study overall: Steroid-refractory graft-versus-host disease after allogeneic hematopoietic cell transplant qualified adults for prospective research-autopsy enrollment.

Findings and caveats of the study: Some tissue clones might be persisting host cells; their alloreactivity or antigen specificity was not determined.

Produced via immunoSEQ multiplex PCR; TCRdb's table is partial and in-frame only. This sample has about 28,000 clones; over 75% occur once, and the top ten carry more than 3%. Comments on this clone: Antigen specificity is unknown.

Germline CDR1 is MDHEN and CDR2 is SYDVKM. The V segment lost 10 bases and the J segment 4 bases; nucleotides outside the gene matches: 6. This CDR3 has 13 residues. The chain couples TRBV28 to TRBJ1-3; the match to TRBD1 covers 8 bases. The TCR was taken from a woman between 18 and 55 years old who later had graft-versus-host disease after an allogeneic stem cell transplant. The sample here was blood, taken before transplantation. CDR3 in DNA: TGTGCCATCCAGGGGGCGGCAGGAAACACCATATATTTT. Its translation: CAIQGAAGNTIYF.